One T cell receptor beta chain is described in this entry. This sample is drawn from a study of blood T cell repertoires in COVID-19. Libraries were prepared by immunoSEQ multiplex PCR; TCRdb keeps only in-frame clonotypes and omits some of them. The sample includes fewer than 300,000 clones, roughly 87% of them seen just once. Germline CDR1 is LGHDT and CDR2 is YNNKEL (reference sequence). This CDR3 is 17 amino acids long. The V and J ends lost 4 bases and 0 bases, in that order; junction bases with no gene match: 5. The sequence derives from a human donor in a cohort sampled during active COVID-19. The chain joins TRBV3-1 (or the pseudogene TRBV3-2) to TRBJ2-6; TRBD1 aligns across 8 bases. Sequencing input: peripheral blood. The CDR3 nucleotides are TGTGCCAGCAGCCCGACAGGGGTGGACTCTGGGGCCAACGTCCTGACTTTC. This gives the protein CASSPTGVDSGANVLTF.